This T cell receptor (beta chain) appears in the sequencing data of a study of T cell responses to AZD1222 COVID-19 vaccine (dated by TCRdb to the early 2020s). About the investigation overall: AZD1222 recipients with second doses at about 4 weeks or about 12 weeks were pooled, because spike-specific TCR depth and breadth did not differ between schedules. A total of approximately 250 trial participants underwent TCR sequencing, of whom about 210 had received two doses of AZD1222 and 26 had received two doses of the MenACWY control vaccine. Trial participants were enrolled by age into 18-55, 56-69 and 70-plus year subgroups, with about 150, 28 and 57 TCR-sequenced participants respectively.

In light of the paper, this sample's time point label describes: baseline before first vaccination. Vaccinee samples came from UK trials COV001 and COV002, including a single-blind randomized controlled phase 2/3 trial of AZD1222 (ChAdOx1 nCoV-19) in healthy adults. For TCRbeta chain sequencing, PBMC samples from trial participants were taken at day 0 and at day 28 after the second dose. Overall results and qualifications from the work: Because no day 14 peak-response samples were available, repertoires were characterized only after the peak T cell response. Reportedly, close to half of the unique spike-specific TCRs recognized epitopes lying outside the regions that are mutated in the B.1.351 and B.1.1.7 variants. Participants were mostly white British, with more females than males. The authors suggested clonal diversity may have been underestimated. Conclusions about previously exposed vaccinees are limited because only five to seven AZD1222 recipients were SARS-CoV-2 seropositive at baseline. After two AZD1222 doses, both the breadth and the depth of spike-specific TCRs were significantly higher than at day 0 and than in MenACWY recipients. In the small 56-69-year group, the increase in depth fell short of significance, most likely because of low power. CD4 TCRs associated with the vaccine covered the entire spike protein, and the dominant responses were in regions 160-218 and 743-854.

The CDR3 regions of human TCRbeta chains were analyzed by immunosequencing. On the authors' methods: TCRs in the repertoires were matched against a reference library of SARS-CoV-2-specific TCRs that had been generated with the MIRA antigen-specificity platform. Breadth was defined as the fraction of unique TCRs that were SARS-CoV-2-associated, and depth was defined as the fraction of total T cells that were SARS-CoV-2-associated. Using the MIRA data, each spike-specific TCR was assigned both to the spike region to which the TCR was reactive and to a CD4 or CD8 class. Log10-transformed breadth and depth values were compared by one-way ANOVA with Sidak's multiple comparisons tests. Drawn from immuneACCESS, this table holds only the in-frame rearrangements with V and J called that TCRdb kept. Clones are partly lost; checked studies trace under half to an unresolved V gene and leave the rest unexplained. That table supplies the V and J calls and clone size; D and trimming were determined from the DNA. This sample lists about 150,000 clones; 90% were detected once. The ten largest clones take up 18% of the sample.

With respect to this clone: There is no known antigen for this receptor. It has no much larger one-base neighbor in the sample; base qualities were not kept.

The germline V gene specifies MNHEY as CDR1 and SVGAGI as CDR2. Spanning cysteine to phenylalanine, the CDR3 consists of 12 amino acids. Kept here is only the CDR3 DNA, which spans 36 bases and is read in frame from base 1. V drops 4 bases and J drops 13 bases, leaving 16 bases in between. The chain joins TRBV6-5 to TRBJ1-2; TRBD1 could be the D gene, as 5 bases match. This clonotype was obtained from an adult in good health. The source material was peripheral blood, sampled on day 0 of AZD1222 vaccination. The CDR3: CASSSPGRLSTF. The DNA sequence follows: TGTGCCAGCAGTTCTCCGGGACGGCTAAGCACCTTC.